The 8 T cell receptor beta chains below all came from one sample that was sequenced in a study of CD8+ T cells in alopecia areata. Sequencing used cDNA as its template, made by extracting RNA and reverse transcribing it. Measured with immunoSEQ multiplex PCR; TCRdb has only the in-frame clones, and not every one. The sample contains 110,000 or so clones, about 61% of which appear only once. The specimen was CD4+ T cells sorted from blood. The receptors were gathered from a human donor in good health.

CDR3 bases: TGCGCCAGCATATCGACAGGGTGGAATGAGCAGTTCTTC. Residues: CASISTGWNEQFF. This chain connects TRBV23-1 to TRBJ2-1; 7 bases line up with TRBD1. TRBV23-1 is an ORF; its function is uncertain. The length of the CDR3 is 13 residues. Germline trimming cut 7 bases from V and 7 bases from J; bases unmatched to any gene: 7.

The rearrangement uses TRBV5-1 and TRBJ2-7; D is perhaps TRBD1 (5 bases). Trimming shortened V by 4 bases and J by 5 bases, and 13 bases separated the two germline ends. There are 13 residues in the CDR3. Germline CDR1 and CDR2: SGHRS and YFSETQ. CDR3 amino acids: CASSKEQVNEQYF. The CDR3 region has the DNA TGCGCCAGCAGCAAAGAACAGGTTAACGAGCAGTACTTC.

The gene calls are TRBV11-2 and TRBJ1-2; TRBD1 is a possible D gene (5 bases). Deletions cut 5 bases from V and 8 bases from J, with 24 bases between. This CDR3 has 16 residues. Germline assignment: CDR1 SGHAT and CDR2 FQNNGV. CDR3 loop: CASSPWVEYQGRGYTF. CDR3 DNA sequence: TGTGCCAGCAGCCCGTGGGTGGAGTATCAGGGAAGAGGCTACACCTTC.

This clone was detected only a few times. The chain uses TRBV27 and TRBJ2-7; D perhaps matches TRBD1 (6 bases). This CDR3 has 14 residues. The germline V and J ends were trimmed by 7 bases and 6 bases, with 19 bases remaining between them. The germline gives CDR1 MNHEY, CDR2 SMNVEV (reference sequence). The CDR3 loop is CASTLKSGVTEQYF. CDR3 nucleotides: TGTGCCAGCACTCTAAAATCAGGGGTTACCGAGCAGTACTTC.

CDR3 sequence: CAWSGAASYEQYF. CDR3 coding DNA: TGTGCCTGGAGTGGGGCAGCCTCCTACGAGCAGTACTTC. The chain links TRBV30 to TRBJ2-7; no definite D call. The CDR3 is 13 residues long. The ends were cut back, 1 base at V and 0 bases at J, with 7 bases in the middle. Germline CDR1 and CDR2: GTSNPN and SVGIG (reference sequence).

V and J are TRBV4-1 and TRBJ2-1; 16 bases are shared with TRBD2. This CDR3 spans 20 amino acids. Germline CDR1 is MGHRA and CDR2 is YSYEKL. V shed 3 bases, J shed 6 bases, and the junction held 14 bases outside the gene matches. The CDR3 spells CASSQVGLAGGPTVLNEQFF. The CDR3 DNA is TGCGCCAGCAGCCAGGTGGGACTAGCGGGGGGGCCAACGGTTCTCAATGAGCAGTTCTTC.

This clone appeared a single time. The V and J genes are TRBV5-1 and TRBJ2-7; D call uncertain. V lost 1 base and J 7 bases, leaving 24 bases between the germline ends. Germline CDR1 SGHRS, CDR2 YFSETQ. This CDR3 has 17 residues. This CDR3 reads CASSLWPPQHGLGEQYF. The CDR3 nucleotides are TGCGCCAGCAGCTTGTGGCCCCCCCAGCATGGTCTCGGAGAGCAGTACTTC.

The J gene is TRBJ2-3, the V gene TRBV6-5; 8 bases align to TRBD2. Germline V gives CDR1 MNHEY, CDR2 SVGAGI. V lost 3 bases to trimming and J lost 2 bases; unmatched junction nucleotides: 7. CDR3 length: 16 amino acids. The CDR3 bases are TGTGCCAGCAGTTATTCGGGACTAGGAAACACAGATACGCAGTATTTT. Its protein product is CASSYSGLGNTDTQYF.